A single sample gave rise to the 23 T cell receptor beta chains below, sequenced in a study of cytomegalovirus exposure and HLA in healthy donors. This PCR relied on a set of 60 Vbeta primers and 13 Jbeta primers. The data were produced by immunoSEQ multiplex PCR, yet TCRdb's version contains in-frame clones alone and is incomplete. Of over 150,000 clones listed, about 75% are singletons. Sequencing was done on a sample of PBMCs. These receptors originate from a man aged 18 to 30 in good health and CMV-seronegative.

This clone was recorded once. As DNA, the CDR3 is TGCAGCGCTTGGACAGGGCGGGGCTATGGCTACACCTTC. It translates to CSAWTGRGYGYTF. This rearrangement joins TRBV29-1 to TRBJ1-2; the match to TRBD1 covers 8 bases. V shed 7 bases and J 4 bases; nucleotides not matched to a gene: 8. The length of the CDR3 is 13 residues. Germline assignment: CDR1 SQVTM and CDR2 ANQGSEA.

V gene TRBV19 combines with J gene TRBJ1-5, with 7 bases identical to TRBD1. This CDR3 contains 16 residues. Losses at the gene ends were 10 bases for V and 4 bases for J; bases not matched to a gene: 16. Germline loops: CDR1 LNHDA, CDR2 SQIVND (reference sequence). As DNA, the CDR3 is TGTGCCACCGAAGGGGATTCCGGGACAGTGAATCAGCCCCAGCATTTT. It encodes CATEGDSGTVNQPQHF.

This clone has a single count. This chain uses TRBV21-1 with TRBJ2-1; TRBD2, the table's D call, was not compared with the DNA. TRBV21-1 is assigned pseudogene status. The CDR3 length is 17 residues. The CDR3 DNA reads as TGTGCCAGCAGCAAAGTGACTAGCGGGAGGGCCTGCAATGAGCAGTTCTTC. It specifies CASSKVTSGRACNEQFF.

In nucleotides, the CDR3 is TGTGCCACCAGCAGACTGAACTCCGAAGCTTTCTTT. Amino acids: CATSRLNSEAFF. The chain combines TRBV15 with TRBJ1-1; D is uncertain. The CDR3 sequence is 12 residues long. Germline V gene sequence: CDR1 LNHNV, CDR2 YYDKDF (reference sequence). V lost 2 bases and J lost 8, with 9 bases in between.

The chain carries TRBV9 and TRBJ1-2; 7 bases line up with TRBD1. The V gene's germline CDR1 is SGDLS and CDR2 YYNGEE. V lost 3 bases to trimming and J lost 3 bases; unmatched junction nucleotides: 11. The CDR3 has 16 amino acids. CDR3 DNA sequence: TGTGCCAGCAGCGCTAATACAGGGGAAGTCGACTATGGCTACACCTTC. Translating gives CASSANTGEVDYGYTF.

This chain joins TRBV10-2 and TRBJ2-7; a possible D gene is TRBD2 (6 bases). CDR1 and CDR2 (germline): WSHSY, SAAADI. The CDR3 is 13 amino acids. Trimming took 11 bases from V and 4 from J, leaving 18 bases between them. CDR3 loop: CAGGEGGGYEQYF. The CDR3 DNA follows: TGCGCCGGGGGAGAGGGTGGAGGGTACGAGCAGTACTTC.

The chain uses TRBV5-4 and TRBJ2-3; no definite D call. The germline gives CDR1 SGHNT, CDR2 YYREEE (reference sequence). V lost 4 bases and J lost 8, with 17 bases in between. The CDR3 consists of 14 residues. The CDR3 sequence: CASSPSTLVFTQYF. As DNA, the CDR3 is TGTGCCAGCAGCCCCAGTACGCTGGTTTTTACGCAGTATTTT.

The chain carries TRBV28 and TRBJ2-1; 12 bases agree with TRBD2. CDR1 is MDHEN and CDR2 is SYDVKM in the germline V gene. V lost 5 bases to trimming and J lost 9 bases; unmatched junction nucleotides: 11. The CDR3 spans 16 residues. CDR3 sequence reads: CASSPTGLAGFGEQFF. In nucleotides, the CDR3 is TGTGCCAGCAGTCCCACTGGACTAGCGGGATTCGGTGAGCAGTTCTTC.

The CDR3 DNA is TGTGCCAGCAGTTCCACTAGCGGGAGGACCCACGAGCAGTACTTC. Protein: CASSSTSGRTHEQYF. V is TRBV11-3 and J is TRBJ2-7; TRBD2 aligns across 12 bases. The CDR3 covers 15 residues. Germline assignment: CDR1 SGHNT and CDR2 YENEEA. V dropped 6 bases and J dropped 5; count of bases not matched to a gene: 8. Supplemented by reference TRBV11-3 and TRBJ2-7, the full variable domain reads EAGVVQSPRYKIIEKKQPVAFWCNPISGHNTLYWYLQNLGQGPELLIRYENEEAVDDSQLPKDRFSAERLKGVDSTLKIQPAELGDSAVYLCASSSTSGRTHEQYFGPGTRLTVT.

The chain employs TRBV18 and TRBJ2-7; TRBD2 matches 15 bases. CDR3 length: 15 amino acids. The V segment lost 6 bases and the J segment 6 bases; nucleotides outside the gene matches: 6. Germline assignment: CDR1 KGHSH and CDR2 LQKENI. Here the CDR3 reads CASSPGTSGRSEQYF. The DNA for the CDR3 is TGTGCCAGCTCCCCTGGGACTAGCGGGAGGAGCGAGCAGTACTTC.

This clone showed up just a few times. The chain carries TRBV6-5 and TRBJ1-2, with unresolved D. This CDR3 is built from 13 residues. Per the germline V gene, CDR1 is MNHEY and CDR2 is SVGAGI. V shed 5 bases and J shed 12 bases, with 19 bases lying between them. This chain's CDR3 is CASSSKAPTIHTF. CDR3 in DNA: TGTGCCAGCAGTAGCAAGGCGCCTACTATTCACACCTTC.

The chain uses TRBV4-1 and TRBJ1-3, with a tentative D call TRBD1 (6 bases). Germline V gene data show CDR1 as MGHRA and CDR2 as YSYEKL. CDR3 length: 15 amino acids. V lost 3 bases to trimming and J lost 4 bases, with 13 bases between them. The CDR3 here is CASSQRDGTGNTIYF. The CDR3 nucleotides read TGCGCCAGCAGCCAGAGGGATGGGACAGGAAACACCATATATTTT.

The chain links TRBV27 to TRBJ1-1; possibly TRBD1 for D (6 bases). This CDR3 region has 14 residues. V was cut by 4 bases and J by 11 bases, with 20 bases left in between. The germline gives CDR1 MNHEY, CDR2 SMNVEV (reference sequence). CDR3 sequence: CASSSDAGAMLAFF. DNA of the CDR3: TGTGCCAGCAGTTCCGACGCGGGGGCTATGTTGGCTTTCTTT.

The CDR3 DNA reads TGCGCCAGCAGCCGAGGACAGAGCACAGATACGCAGTATTTT. It specifies CASSRGQSTDTQYF. The chain recombines TRBV5-1 with TRBJ2-3; D might be TRBD1 (6 bases). The CDR3 loop spans 14 amino acids. The ends were cut back, 4 bases at V and 0 bases at J, with 9 bases in the middle. The germline gives CDR1 SGHRS, CDR2 YFSETQ.

This chain joins TRBV19 and TRBJ2-3, with D possibly TRBD1 on 6 matching bases. The CDR3 has 17 amino acids. The ends were cut back, 5 bases at V and 1 base at J, with 19 bases in the middle. The V gene's germline CDR1 is LNHDA and CDR2 SQIVND (reference sequence). In DNA form, the CDR3 reads TGTGCCAGTAGTGCCCAAACCGGGACACGTCGCACAGATACGCAGTATTTT. Translation gives CASSAQTGTRRTDTQYF. The full variable domain, in which reference TRBV19 and TRBJ2-3 provide the parts outside the CDR3, is DGGITQSPKYLFRKEGQNVTLSCEQNLNHDAMYWYRQDPGQGLRLIYYSQIVNDFQKGDIAEGYSVSREKKESFPLTVTSAQKNPTAFYLCASSAQTGTRRTDTQYFGPGTRLTVL.

The J gene is TRBJ1-4, the V gene TRBV7-9; the D gene is possibly TRBD1 (5 bases). The CDR3 covers 14 residues. Per germline, CDR1 SEHNR and CDR2 FQNEAQ (reference sequence). The V gene lost 5 bases and the J gene lost 5 bases, with 12 bases spanning the gap. CDR3 sequence (DNA): TGTGCCAGCAGCCCTGGGGCGGTCAATGAAAAACTGTTTTTT. It encodes CASSPGAVNEKLFF.

V is TRBV19 and J is TRBJ2-3; tentative D call: TRBD2 (7 bases). Trimming took off 10 bases at V and 4 bases at J, with 21 bases between the two ends. Per germline, CDR1 LNHDA and CDR2 SQIVND (reference sequence). The CDR3 spans 15 residues. The CDR3 is CATPGAGADADTQYF. The CDR3 DNA reads as TGTGCCACCCCGGGGGCGGGGGCGGATGCAGATACGCAGTATTTT.

This chain connects TRBV5-6 to TRBJ1-1, with D tentatively TRBD1 (5 bases). CDR1 is SGHDT and CDR2 is YYEEEE in the germline V gene. V was pared by 2 bases and J by 2 bases, with 16 bases between. The CDR3 length is 16 residues. The CDR3 spells CASSFRVGAINTEAFF. In DNA form, the CDR3 reads TGTGCCAGCAGCTTCAGGGTAGGGGCTATTAACACTGAAGCTTTCTTT.

The V and J genes are TRBV27 and TRBJ1-1; no clear D gene. The CDR3 runs 13 residues. Germline CDR1 is MNHEY and CDR2 is SMNVEV (reference sequence). Deletions cut 3 bases from V and 0 bases from J, with 5 bases between. Here the CDR3 DNA reads TGTGCCAGCAGTTTCTACCTGAACACTGAAGCTTTCTTT. Its protein is CASSFYLNTEAFF.

Details on this clone: Additional DNA sequences in this sample encode the identical CDR3. The rearrangement links TRBV11-2 to TRBJ2-2, with D hard to call. Between the trimmed V and J ends, which lost 4 bases and 5 bases, there was a span of 11 bases. The CDR3 is 14 residues long. Germline V lookup: CDR1 SGHAT, CDR2 FQNNGV. The CDR3 spells CASSSESGTGELFF. For the CDR3, the DNA is TGTGCCAGCAGCTCAGAGAGTGGTACCGGGGAGCTGTTTTTT.

V gene TRBV21-1 combines with J gene TRBJ1-1; the table's D call TRBD1 went unverified against the DNA. TRBV21-1 constitutes a pseudogene. The CDR3 spans 13 residues. CDR3 DNA: TGTGCCAGCCAAACAGGGGGGGACACTGAAGCTTTCTTT. Translation gives CASQTGGDTEAFF.

This chain uses TRBV19 with TRBJ1-2; D may be TRBD1 (6 bases). The CDR3 covers 14 residues. V gave up 4 bases and J gave up 4 bases, with 13 bases separating them. The germline CDR1 and CDR2 sequences are LNHDA and SQIVND (reference sequence). For the CDR3, the DNA is TGTGCCAGTAGTAGGGGGCCGGGGGGCTATGGCTACACCTTC. This sequence encodes CASSRGPGGYGYTF.

This clone was found a few times. This chain uses TRBV10-3 with TRBJ2-3; 8 bases are a match to TRBD1. V shed 3 bases, J shed 4 bases, and the junction held 0 bases outside the gene matches. Looked up from germline, CDR1 is ENHRY and CDR2 is SYGVKD. The CDR3 spans 13 residues. This CDR3 is CAISEQGADTQYF. DNA of the CDR3: TGTGCCATCAGTGAACAGGGGGCAGATACGCAGTATTTT.